The T cell receptor (beta chain) described here comes from a study of cytomegalovirus exposure and HLA in healthy donors (dated by TCRdb to about 2017). Study-wide context: An earlier analysis of approximately 550 of the donors reported roughly 270 Gb of sequence data and 117 million unique TCR beta sequences from 150 million to 200 million T cells. An early release that covered some 630 HLA-typed donors contained around 300 gigabases of sequencing data and some 87 million unique TCR sequences. Among the approximately 420 genotyped donors, under 90% belonged to the genetic ancestry cluster associated with self-reported Caucasian donors. The study aimed to test whether signatures of past pathogen exposure could be identified by cataloging public T cell receptors. The T cell repertoires of 670 or so subjects were profiled by immunosequencing and related to cytomegalovirus serostatus. A separate validation cohort of roughly 110 different subjects was used in addition to the roughly 700-subject first cohort. To predict cytomegalovirus infection status, the study brought together high-throughput TCR immunosequencing, statistical association of individual TCRs with disease status, and machine learning. A later analysis re-examined previously published TCR beta repertoires from more than 550 donors and added high-resolution HLA genotyping to investigate patterns of TCR occurrence. The later analysis used no new phenotypic data to find candidate immune exposures, relying instead on TCR beta sequences and their occurrence across donors. To decide whether each TCR beta V gene segment behaved as functional or pseudogenic, an earlier analysis of nearly 600 of the donors relied on high-throughput TCR beta sequencing. Donor age, sex, ethnicity and CMV serostatus were compiled alongside the repertoire data. In a later genetic analysis, genome-wide SNP genotypes for about three fifths of the roughly 670 donors were used, and that subset was treated as a discovery cohort. All discovery cohort repertoires had been generated on a single sequencing platform. Class I and class II HLA loci were covered by the typing at four-digit resolution. Typing coverage varied by locus: roughly 629-640 donors for A, B, C, DRB1 and DQB1; around 560 for DQA1; around 610 for DPA1; about 450 for DPB1. Because of strong linkage in the cohort, four to six DR-DQ haplotypes were treated as single units for association and clustering. Among roughly 400 genotyped donors of the cohort, an average of approximately 200,000 unique TCR beta nucleotide sequences was sequenced per donor, of which 15% to 20% were non-productive. The research as a whole found: Compared with the approximately 600-donor mean, donors in an Asian-associated ancestry cluster had fewer N-insertions in productive TCRs, according to a later genetic analysis. Several of the top co-occurrence clusters appeared to be linked to parvovirus B19, influenza, CMV and Epstein-Barr virus, according to a later analysis. Because counts were too low, seventeen rarely observed V segments, including chromosome 9 orphons, were left out of the earlier analysis of approximately 580 of the donors. HLA typing was unavailable for some donors at each locus, so association tests used only the typed subset. Most TCR sequences were seen in very few donors, while some public TCRs were found in many individuals. A cluster of highly shared sequence variants was judged likely to be a technical artifact of the sequencing pipeline. A total of some 180 TCR beta chains were listed by the study as associated with cytomegalovirus. The presence/absence analyses assumed that sequencing depth was roughly uniform across donors, and that assumption may not be true. A further reported finding was that TCR beta sequences accurately predicted the HLA-A and HLA-B alleles for most subjects in the first cohort. In a later analysis, the rate of TCR association differed among HLA loci, with DRB1 alleles having the most associated TCRs and HLA-C alleles having the fewest. In both the original and validation cohorts, the classifier was reported to diagnose cytomegalovirus status with high specificity and sensitivity. V-gene and J-gene trimming of TCR beta chains was associated with a missense DCLRE1C variant in a later genetic analysis, and the association was replicated in an independent cohort. In this cohort, only TCR beta chains were sequenced, and detectable features were limited by the absence of alpha or paired-chain data. Broadly in line with IMGT annotations, most TCR beta V segments showed up in productive rearrangements about 90% or about 30% of the time in an earlier analysis of 450 to 750 of the donors. The only immune exposure information available for the cohort was CMV serostatus. In a later analysis, some 17,000 TCR beta sequences were associated with specific HLA alleles at a false discovery rate of 0.05. According to the authors, the approach could potentially be generalized to other disease states and immunological phenotypes. Linkage disequilibrium might explain the correlated functional status among segregating V segments, but an unknown experimental factor could not be excluded. In vitro tests confirmed that a few of the cytomegalovirus-associated TCR beta chains recognize cytomegalovirus antigens. In a later analysis, HLA-associated TCR beta chains were found to be more clonally expanded and to have lower generation probabilities than equally common non-associated chains. Assigning TCR associations to individual alleles was difficult when HLA alleles, especially DR and DQ, strongly co-occurred. A later analysis found that most CMV-associated TCR beta chains appeared HLA-restricted, with HLA associations seemingly driven largely by CMV exposure.

The cohort was made up of 650 to 700 healthy bone marrow donors. Cohort members were all nominally healthy when sampled, although unrecorded immune exposures were likely present. The donor was CMV seropositive and was included in the group of around 300 seropositive cohort members. Each donor provided a peripheral blood sample, and peripheral blood mononuclear cells were used for TCR beta sequencing. Genomic DNA was extracted from the blood cell samples with the Qiagen DNeasy Blood Extraction Kit. In the case of this clone: The antigen this receptor binds is unknown. Per-nucleotide qualities are absent, and no much larger clonotype sits a single base away.

To prepare the library, the immunoSEQ multiplex PCR assay was applied. For the multiplex PCR, a mixture combining 60 forward primers for TCR Vbeta segments and 13 reverse primers for TCR Jbeta segments was used. A multiplex PCR assay on genomic DNA amplified the CDR3 region of rearranged TCR beta genes. Amplified TCR beta libraries were sequenced as 87-base-pair reads on the Illumina HiSeq System. In the original analysis: In a later analysis, tens of millions of unique TCR beta chains were counted across the roughly 610 repertoires, and some 10 million of these chains were shared by at least two donors. Raw reads were error-corrected and collapsed into unique sequences with a nearest-neighbor algorithm that merged closely related sequences to remove PCR and sequencing errors. Alignment of CDR3 sequences to IMGT reference sequences was used to assign V, D and J gene segments. For a sequence to be retained, a match of at least six nucleotides was required to both a V gene segment and a J gene segment. A rearrangement counted as productive if the CDR3 had no stop codons and remained in frame with V and J, and every other rearrangement counted as non-productive. CDR3 was defined by IMGT convention, running from the second conserved V-encoded cysteine to the conserved J-encoded phenylalanine. The earlier analysis of about 590 of the donors excluded sequences that lacked an unambiguous match to a single V gene segment. An earlier analysis of several hundred of the donors classified V segments as functional when productive rearrangements were above 56.7% and as segregating when the standard deviation between donors was above 5%. To diagnose cytomegalovirus status from the catalog of TCR beta chain sequences, a statistical classification framework was built. V and J gene assignment, in a later analysis, came from comparing TCR nucleotide sequences with IMGT/GENE-DB human TR gene sequences. Using the TCRdist pipeline, a later analysis assigned CDR3 sequences along with most-parsimonious VDJ recombination scenarios. In a later analysis, each TCR beta chain was defined by its CDR3 amino acid sequence together with its V-gene family, and reads without a unique V-gene family were excluded. In a later analysis, some 600 highly shared, low-generation-probability nucleotide sequences were removed to address suspected cross-contamination and a sequencing artifact. In a later analysis, a clonal expansion index was calculated for each public chain from normalized within-repertoire ranks of inferred template counts. In a later analysis, generation probabilities were computed with a VDJ recombination model fitted to out-of-frame rearrangements, and the resulting probabilities were checked against IGoR. Hypergeometric tests were used in a later analysis to score TCR-TCR, TCR-HLA and TCR-CMV co-occurrence, with a repertoire-size bias correction applied to the TCR pairs. False discovery rates were estimated in a later analysis by permuting HLA or CMV assignments 20 times. A later analysis grouped co-occurring TCRs with DBSCAN, adding TCRdist sequence similarity when clustering within HLA-allele-positive subsets. Repertoires with fewer than 30,000 or more than 120,000 public chains, plus five repertoires with anomalous nucleotide sharing, were excluded from co-occurrence clustering. This immuneACCESS table, as held by TCRdb, lists in-frame sequences with V and J called but not all clones. Of the missing ones, under half trace to an unresolved V gene in checked studies; the others have no known cause. The V and J calls and clone size are taken from that table; D and trimming were inferred from the DNA. The sample table holds 150,000 to 200,000 clones, of which 79% were seen once. 4.4% of the sample comes from the top ten.

The TCR comes from a woman in her twenties or thirties in good health and CMV-seropositive. The sample taken for sequencing was PBMCs.

The CDR3: CASSPPLAGPYNEQFF. The DNA sequence follows: TGTGCCAGCAGCCCTCCTCTAGCGGGCCCCTACAATGAGCAGTTCTTC. This sequence uses TRBV7-9 and TRBJ2-1; 8 central nucleotides agree with TRBD2. Unmatched junction bases come to 8, with V trimmed by 5 bases and J by 2 bases. Including the terminal cysteine and phenylalanine, the CDR3 comprises 16 residues. Only CDR3 DNA remains: 48 bases, in frame from the first base. From a lookup of the germline V gene (reference sequence), CDR1 and CDR2 are SEHNR and FQNEAQ.